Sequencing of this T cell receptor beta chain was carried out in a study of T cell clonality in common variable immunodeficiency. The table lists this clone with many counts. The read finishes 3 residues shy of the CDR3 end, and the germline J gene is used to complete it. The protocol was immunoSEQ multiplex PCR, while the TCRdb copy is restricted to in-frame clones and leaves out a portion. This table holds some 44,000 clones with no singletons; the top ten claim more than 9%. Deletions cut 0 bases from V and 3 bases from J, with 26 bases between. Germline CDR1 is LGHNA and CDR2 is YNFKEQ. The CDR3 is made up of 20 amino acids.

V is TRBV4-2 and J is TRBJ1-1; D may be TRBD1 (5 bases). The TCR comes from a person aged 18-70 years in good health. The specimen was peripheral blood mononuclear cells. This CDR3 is CASSQDLTLGTGLLDTEAFF. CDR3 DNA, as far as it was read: TGTGCCAGCAGCCAAGATTTGACGTTGGGAACAGGTCTTTTGGACACTGAA.